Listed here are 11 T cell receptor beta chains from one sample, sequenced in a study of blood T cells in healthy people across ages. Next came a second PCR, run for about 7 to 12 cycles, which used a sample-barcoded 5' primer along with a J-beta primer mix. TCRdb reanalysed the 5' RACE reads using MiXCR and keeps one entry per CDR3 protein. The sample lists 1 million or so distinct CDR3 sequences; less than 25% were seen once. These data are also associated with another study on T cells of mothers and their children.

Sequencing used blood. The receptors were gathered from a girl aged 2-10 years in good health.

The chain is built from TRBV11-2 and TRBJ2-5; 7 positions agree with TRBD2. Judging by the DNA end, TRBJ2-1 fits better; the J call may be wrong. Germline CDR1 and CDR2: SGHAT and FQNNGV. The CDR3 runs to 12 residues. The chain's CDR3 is CAAAGTNNEQFF. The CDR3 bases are TGTGCCGCGGCCGGGACTAACAATGAGCAGTTCTTC.

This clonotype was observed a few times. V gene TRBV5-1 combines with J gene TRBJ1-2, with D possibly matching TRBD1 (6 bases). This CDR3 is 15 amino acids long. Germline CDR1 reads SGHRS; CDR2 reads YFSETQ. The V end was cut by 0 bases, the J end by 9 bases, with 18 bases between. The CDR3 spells CASSLEGQPGARYTF. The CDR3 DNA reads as TGCGCCAGCAGCTTGGAAGGACAGCCTGGAGCACGCTACACCTTC.

The CDR3 region has the DNA TGTGCCAGTAGCAGGCCCGGGACAGACTACAATGAGCAGTTCTTC. Translation gives CASSRPGTDYNEQFF. This rearrangement joins TRBV19 to TRBJ2-1; 7 nucleotides align to TRBD1. The germline V gene has CDR1 LNHDA and CDR2 SQIVND (reference sequence). This CDR3 comprises 15 residues. The junction had 8 bases not matched to a gene; V was cut back by 6 bases and J by 3 bases.

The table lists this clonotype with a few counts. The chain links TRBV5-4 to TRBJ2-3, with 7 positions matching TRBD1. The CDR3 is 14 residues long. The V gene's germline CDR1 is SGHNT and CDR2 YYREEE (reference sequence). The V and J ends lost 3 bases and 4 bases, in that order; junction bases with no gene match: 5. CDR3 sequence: CASSSQGNADTQYF. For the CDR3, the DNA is TGTGCCAGCAGCTCACAGGGGAATGCAGATACGCAGTATTTT.

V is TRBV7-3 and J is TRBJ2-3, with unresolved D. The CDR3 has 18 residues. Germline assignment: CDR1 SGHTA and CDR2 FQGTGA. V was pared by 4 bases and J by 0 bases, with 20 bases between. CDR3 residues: CASSYGSYIGSSTDTQYF. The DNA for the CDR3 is TGTGCCAGCAGCTACGGGTCCTACATTGGGTCGAGCACAGATACGCAGTATTTT.

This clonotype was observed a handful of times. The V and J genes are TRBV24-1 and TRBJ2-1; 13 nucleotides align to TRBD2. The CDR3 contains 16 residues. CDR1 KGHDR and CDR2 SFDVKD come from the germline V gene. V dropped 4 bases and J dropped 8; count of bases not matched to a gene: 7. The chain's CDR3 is CATSESRTSGSYEQFF. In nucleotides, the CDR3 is TGTGCCACCAGTGAGAGCCGGACTAGCGGGAGCTATGAGCAGTTCTTC.

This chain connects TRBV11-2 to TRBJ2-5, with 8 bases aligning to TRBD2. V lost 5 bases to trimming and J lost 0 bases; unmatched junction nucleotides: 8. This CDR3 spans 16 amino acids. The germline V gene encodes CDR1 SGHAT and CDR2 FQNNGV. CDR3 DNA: TGTGCCAGCAGCCCCGGTATAGCGGGGTACCAAGAGACCCAGTACTTC. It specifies CASSPGIAGYQETQYF.

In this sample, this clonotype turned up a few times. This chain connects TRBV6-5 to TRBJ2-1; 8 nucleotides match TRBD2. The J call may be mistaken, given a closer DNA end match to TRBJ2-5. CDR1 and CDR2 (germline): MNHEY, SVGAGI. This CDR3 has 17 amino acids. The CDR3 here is CASSYLGAGVWNETQYF. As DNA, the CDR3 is TGTGCCAGCAGTTATCTCGGAGCGGGAGTATGGAATGAGACCCAGTACTTC.

As DNA, the CDR3 is TGTGCCAGCAGCCCACAGGGGAGGTATGAGCAGTTCTTC. Residues: CASSPQGRYEQFF. The chain employs TRBV7-9 and TRBJ2-5, with TRBD1 as a possible D gene (7 bases). The closer fit of TRBJ2-1 to the DNA end suggests the J call may be wrong. Germline V gene data show CDR1 as SEHNR and CDR2 as FQNEAQ (reference sequence). The CDR3 spans 13 residues.

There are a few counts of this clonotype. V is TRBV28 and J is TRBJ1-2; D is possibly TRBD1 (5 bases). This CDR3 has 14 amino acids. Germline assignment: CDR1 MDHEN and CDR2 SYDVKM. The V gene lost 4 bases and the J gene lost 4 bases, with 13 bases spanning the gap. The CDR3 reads CASSSVGQPYGYTF. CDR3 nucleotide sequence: TGTGCCAGCAGTTCAGTCGGACAACCCTATGGCTACACCTTC.

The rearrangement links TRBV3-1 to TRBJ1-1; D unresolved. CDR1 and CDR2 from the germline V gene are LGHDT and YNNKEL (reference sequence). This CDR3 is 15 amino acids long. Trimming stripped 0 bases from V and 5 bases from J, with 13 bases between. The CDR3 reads CASSQEIIALTEAFF. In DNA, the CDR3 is TGTGCCAGCAGCCAAGAGATAATTGCATTAACTGAAGCTTTCTTT.